Given below is one T cell receptor beta chain in context. The authors' processing: Nucleated cell counts were estimated from reference gene primer amplification. Sequenced by immunoSEQ multiplex PCR; TCRdb stores in-frame clones only, minus some. V, J and clone size reflect that table, while D and trimming were determined from the DNA. The profile shows some 370,000 clones, around four fifths of them singletons. This specimen belongs to a study of blood T cell repertoires in COVID-19. Overall study context: Sources were T cells, B-cell-depleted T cells, or PBMCs; the material itself was cDNA or gDNA.

Living in about 25 US areas, the participants were between roughly 18 and 89 years of age. Germline CDR1 and CDR2: LNHDA and SQIVND (reference sequence). V was shortened by 6 bases and J by 5 bases, with 11 bases between the two germline ends. The CDR3 is 14 amino acids. The V gene is TRBV19, the J gene TRBJ1-6, with D tentatively TRBD1 (6 bases). The sequenced sample was PBMCs or T cells enriched from blood (not recorded which). The sequence was collected from a woman aged 50 to 60 who had recovered from COVID-19. DNA of the CDR3: TGTGCCAGTAGGGAAGGACAGAATAATTCACCCCTCCACTTT. Its translation is CASREGQNNSPLHF.